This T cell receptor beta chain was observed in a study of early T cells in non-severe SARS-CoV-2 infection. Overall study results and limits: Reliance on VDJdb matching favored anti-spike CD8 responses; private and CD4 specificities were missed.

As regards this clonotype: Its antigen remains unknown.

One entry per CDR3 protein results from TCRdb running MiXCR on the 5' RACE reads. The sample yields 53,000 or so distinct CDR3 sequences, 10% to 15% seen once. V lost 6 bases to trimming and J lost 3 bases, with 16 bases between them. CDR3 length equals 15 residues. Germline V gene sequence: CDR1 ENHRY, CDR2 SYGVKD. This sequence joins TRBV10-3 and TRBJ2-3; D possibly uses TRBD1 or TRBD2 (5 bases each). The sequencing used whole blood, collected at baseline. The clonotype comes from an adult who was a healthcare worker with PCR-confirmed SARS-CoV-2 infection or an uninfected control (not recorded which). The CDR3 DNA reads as TGTGCCATCAGGGGGGACGGGTCCTTAACAGATACGCAGTATTTT. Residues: CAIRGDGSLTDTQYF.